This T cell receptor (beta chain) is from a study of T cells in Graves' hyperthyroidism and ophthalmopathy. On the study more broadly: Peripheral blood samples were taken at initial diagnosis, prior to any treatment.

Ophthalmopathy patients all had a Clinical Activity Score of at least 3, a NOSPECS grade of at least 4 and disease under 3 months old. Any patient presenting with uncontrolled infection, other autoimmune disease, pregnancy or lactation was left out. V was pared by 5 bases and J by 7 bases, with 12 bases between. The CDR3 extends over 14 amino acids. Germline loops: CDR1 ENHRY, CDR2 SYGVKD. Study conclusions and caveats: Classification by a 13 V-J model distinguished ophthalmopathy from stable hyperthyroidism.

RNA transcripts gave rise to amplified TCR beta CDR3 regions. With the HTBI primer set, the TCR CDR3 went through a first round of RT-PCR. TCRdb fed the multiplex PCR reads into MiXCR, producing one record per CDR3 protein. The data contain 530,000 or so distinct CDR3 sequences, 17% of them singletons. For this clonotype: The antigen remains undetermined.

J is TRBJ1-6 and V is TRBV10-3; weak D call: TRBD1 (6 bases). The TCR originated in a young woman with Graves' ophthalmopathy. Sequenced material: blood. CDR3 sequence (DNA): TGTGCCATCAGTCCAGGGGCAGAAAATTCACCCCTCCACTTT. Translated, it gives CAISPGAENSPLHF.